The count of the clone carrying this TCR beta chain is one. The sample originates from a study of technical replicates of blood from a few donors. Using immunoSEQ multiplex PCR, the repertoire was profiled, and TCRdb retains in-frame clones only, with some absent. There are over 85,000 clones in the sample; 96% occur only once, and approximately 0.38% lies in the top ten. The sequence was collected from a human donor in good health. The sequencing input was T cells isolated from PBMCs.

The CDR3 DNA follows: TGCGCCAGCAGCCAAGACATCTCCTACGAGCAGTACTTC. It translates to CASSQDISYEQYF. V gene TRBV4-3 combines with J gene TRBJ2-7; D gene ambiguous. Trimming took 0 bases from V and 0 from J, leaving 3 bases between them. The CDR3 extends over 13 amino acids. Germline CDR1 LGHNA, CDR2 YSLEER.